Described below is a single T cell receptor beta chain sequence and its context. This sample was included in a study of blood T cell repertoires in COVID-19. Study-level information: T cells, B-cell-depleted T cells, or PBMCs supplied cDNA or gDNA.

This CDR3 contains 15 residues. Trimming cost V 5 bases and J 1 base; bases outside gene matches: 4. Germline CDR1 and CDR2: KGHSH and LQKENI. The data were produced by immunoSEQ multiplex PCR, yet TCRdb's version contains in-frame clones alone and is incomplete. The sample carries about 34,000 clones, around 80% recorded once. This clonotype was obtained from an elderly man with active or convalescent COVID-19. Source material: peripheral blood. This sequence joins TRBV18 and TRBJ2-7; 11 bases match TRBD1. The CDR3 here is CASSSGQGDSYEQYF. The CDR3 DNA reads TGTGCCAGCTCATCGGGACAGGGGGATTCCTACGAGCAGTACTTC.